This T cell receptor beta chain is drawn from a study of control samples from healthy donors and cancer patients. Between the trimmed V and J ends, which lost 5 bases and 6 bases, there was a span of 20 bases. The CDR3 length is 17 residues. CDR1 is MGHRA, CDR2 YSYEKL, per germline. Sequencing used immunoSEQ multiplex PCR; TCRdb keeps in-frame clones, though not all of them. The repertoire holds about 140,000 clones, approximately 94% seen once, with around 13% in the top ten. The receptor was derived from a man in his forties in good health. The genes are TRBV4-1 and TRBJ1-6; D gene uncertain. Material: blood. CDR3 coding DNA: TGCGCCAGCAGCTCTCCGGGCCAAGGAACCCGTAATTCACCCCTCCACTTT. This codes for CASSSPGQGTRNSPLHF.